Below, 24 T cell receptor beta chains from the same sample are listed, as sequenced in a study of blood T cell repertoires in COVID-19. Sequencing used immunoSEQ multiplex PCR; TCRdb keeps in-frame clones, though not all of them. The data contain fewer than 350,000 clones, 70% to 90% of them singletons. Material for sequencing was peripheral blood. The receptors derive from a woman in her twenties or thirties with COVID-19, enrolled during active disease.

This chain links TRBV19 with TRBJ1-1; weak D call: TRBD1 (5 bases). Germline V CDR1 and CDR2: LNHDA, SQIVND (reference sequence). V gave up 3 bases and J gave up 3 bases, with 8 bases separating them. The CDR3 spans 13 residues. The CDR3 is CASSIRQYTEAFF. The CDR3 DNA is TGTGCCAGTAGTATCCGACAGTACACTGAAGCTTTCTTT.

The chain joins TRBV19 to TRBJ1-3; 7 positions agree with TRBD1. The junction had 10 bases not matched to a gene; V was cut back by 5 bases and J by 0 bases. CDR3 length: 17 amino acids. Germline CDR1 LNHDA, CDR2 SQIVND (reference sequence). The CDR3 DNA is TGTGCCAGTAGTGAGGGACAGATGGTAAACTCTGGAAACACCATATATTTT. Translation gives CASSEGQMVNSGNTIYF.

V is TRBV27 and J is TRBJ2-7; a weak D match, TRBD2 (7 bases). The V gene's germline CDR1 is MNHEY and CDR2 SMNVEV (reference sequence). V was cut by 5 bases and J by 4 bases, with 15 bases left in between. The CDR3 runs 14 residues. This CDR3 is CASSPRGARYEQYF. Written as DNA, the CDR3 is TGTGCCAGCAGTCCACGGGGGGCTCGTTACGAGCAGTACTTC.

CDR3 sequence (DNA): TGTGCCAGCAGCTTAACAGGGGCGGCAGATACGCAGTATTTT. Amino acids: CASSLTGAADTQYF. The rearrangement joins TRBV7-3 to TRBJ2-3, with a tentative D call TRBD1 (5 bases). This CDR3 contains 14 residues. V was trimmed by 0 bases and J by 4 bases, leaving 8 bases between them. Germline CDR1 is SGHTA and CDR2 is FQGTGA.

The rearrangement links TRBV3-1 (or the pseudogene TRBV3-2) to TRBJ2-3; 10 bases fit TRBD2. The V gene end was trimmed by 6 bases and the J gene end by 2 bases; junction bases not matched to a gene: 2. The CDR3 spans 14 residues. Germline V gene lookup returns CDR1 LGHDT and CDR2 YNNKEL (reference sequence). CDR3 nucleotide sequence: TGTGCCAGCAGACTAGCGGGGAACACAGATACGCAGTATTTT. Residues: CASRLAGNTDTQYF.

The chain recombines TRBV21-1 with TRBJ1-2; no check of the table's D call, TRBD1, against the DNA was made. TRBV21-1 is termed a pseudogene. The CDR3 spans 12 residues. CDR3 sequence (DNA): TGTGCCAGCATCCACATCAGGGGTGGCTACACCTTC. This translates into CASIHIRGGYTF.

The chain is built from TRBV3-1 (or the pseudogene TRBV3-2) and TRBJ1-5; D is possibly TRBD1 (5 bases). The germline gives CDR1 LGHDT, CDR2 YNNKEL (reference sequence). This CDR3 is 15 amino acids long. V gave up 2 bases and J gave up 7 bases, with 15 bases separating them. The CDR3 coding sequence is TGTGCCAGCAGCCAAAAAGGGGATTCCAACCAGCCCCAGCATTTT. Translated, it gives CASSQKGDSNQPQHF.

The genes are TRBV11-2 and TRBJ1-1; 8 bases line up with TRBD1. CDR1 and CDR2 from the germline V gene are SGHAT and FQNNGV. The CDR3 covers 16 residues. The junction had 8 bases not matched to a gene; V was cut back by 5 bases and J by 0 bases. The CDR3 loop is CASSPWTGPMNTEAFF. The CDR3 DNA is TGTGCCAGCAGCCCCTGGACAGGGCCCATGAACACTGAAGCTTTCTTT.

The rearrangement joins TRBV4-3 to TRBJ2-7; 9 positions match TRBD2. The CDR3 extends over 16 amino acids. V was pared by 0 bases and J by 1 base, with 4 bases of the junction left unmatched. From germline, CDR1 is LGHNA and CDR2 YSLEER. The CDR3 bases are TGCGCCAGCAGCCAAGATAGAAGCGGGGGGTCCTACGAGCAGTACTTC. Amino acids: CASSQDRSGGSYEQYF.

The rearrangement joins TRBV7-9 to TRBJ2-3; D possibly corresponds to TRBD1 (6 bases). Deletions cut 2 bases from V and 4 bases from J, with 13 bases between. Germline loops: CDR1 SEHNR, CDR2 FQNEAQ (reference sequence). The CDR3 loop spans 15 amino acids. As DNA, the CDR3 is TGTGCCAGCAGCTTATTGGACAGTTCGGCAGATACGCAGTATTTT. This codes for CASSLLDSSADTQYF.

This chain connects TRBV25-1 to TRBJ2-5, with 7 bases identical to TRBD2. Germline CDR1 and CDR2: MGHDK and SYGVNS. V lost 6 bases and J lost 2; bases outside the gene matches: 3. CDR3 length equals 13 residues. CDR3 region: CASSGGRQETQYF. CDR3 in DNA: TGTGCCAGCAGCGGGGGGAGACAAGAGACCCAGTACTTC.

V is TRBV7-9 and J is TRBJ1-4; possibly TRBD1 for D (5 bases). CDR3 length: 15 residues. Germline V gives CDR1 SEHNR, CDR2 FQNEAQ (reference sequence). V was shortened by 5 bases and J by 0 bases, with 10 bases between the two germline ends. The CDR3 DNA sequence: TGTGCCAGCAGCAGTCGACAGTCAACTAATGAAAAACTGTTTTTT. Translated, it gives CASSSRQSTNEKLFF.

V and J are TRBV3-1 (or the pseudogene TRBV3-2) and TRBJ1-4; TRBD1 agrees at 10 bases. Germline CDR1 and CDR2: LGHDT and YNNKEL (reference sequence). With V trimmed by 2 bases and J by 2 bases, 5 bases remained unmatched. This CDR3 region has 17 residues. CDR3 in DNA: TGTGCCAGCAGCCAAAGGGACAGGGGATTTACTAATGAAAAACTGTTTTTT. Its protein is CASSQRDRGFTNEKLFF.

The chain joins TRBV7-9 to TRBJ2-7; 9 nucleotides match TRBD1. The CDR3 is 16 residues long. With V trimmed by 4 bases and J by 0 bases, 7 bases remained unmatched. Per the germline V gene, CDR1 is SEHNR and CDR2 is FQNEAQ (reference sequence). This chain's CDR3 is CASSSIRGQGSYEQYF. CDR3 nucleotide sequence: TGTGCCAGCAGCTCTATTAGGGGACAGGGCTCCTACGAGCAGTACTTC.

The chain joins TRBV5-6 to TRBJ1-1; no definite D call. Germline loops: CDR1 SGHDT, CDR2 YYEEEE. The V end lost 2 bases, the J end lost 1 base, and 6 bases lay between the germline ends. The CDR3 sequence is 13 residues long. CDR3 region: CASSFLENTEAFF. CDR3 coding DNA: TGTGCCAGCAGCTTCCTAGAGAACACTGAAGCTTTCTTT.

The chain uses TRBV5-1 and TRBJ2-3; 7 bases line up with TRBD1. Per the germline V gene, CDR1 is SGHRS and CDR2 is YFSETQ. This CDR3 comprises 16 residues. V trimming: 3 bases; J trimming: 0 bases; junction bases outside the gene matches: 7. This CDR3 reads CASSWAQGVSTDTQYF. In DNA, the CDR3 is TGCGCCAGCAGCTGGGCCCAGGGGGTTAGCACAGATACGCAGTATTTT.

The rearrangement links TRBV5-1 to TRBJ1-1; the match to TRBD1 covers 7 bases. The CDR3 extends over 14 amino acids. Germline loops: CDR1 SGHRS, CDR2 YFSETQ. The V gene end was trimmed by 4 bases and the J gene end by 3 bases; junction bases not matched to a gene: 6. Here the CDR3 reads CASSAARGHTEAFF. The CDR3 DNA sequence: TGCGCCAGCAGCGCCGCGAGGGGGCACACTGAAGCTTTCTTT. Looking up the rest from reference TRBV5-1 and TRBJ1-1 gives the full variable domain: KAGVTQTPRYLIKTRGQQVTLSCSPISGHRSVSWYQQTPGQGLQFLFEYFSETQRNKGNFPGRFSGRQFSNSRSEMNVSTLELGDSALYLCASSAARGHTEAFFGQGTRLTVV.

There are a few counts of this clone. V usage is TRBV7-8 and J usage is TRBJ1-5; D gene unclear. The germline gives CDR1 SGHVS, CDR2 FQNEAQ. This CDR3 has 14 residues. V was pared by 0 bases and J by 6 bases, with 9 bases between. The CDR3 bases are TGTGCCAGCAGCTTAGCCCCTAGCGGTCAGCCCCAGCATTTT. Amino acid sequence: CASSLAPSGQPQHF. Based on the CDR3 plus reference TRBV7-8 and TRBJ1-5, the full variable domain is GAGVSQSPRYKVAKRGQDVALRCDPISGHVSLFWYQQALGQGPEFLTYFQNEAQLDKSGLPSDRFFAERPEGSVSTLKIQRTQQEDSAVYLCASSLAPSGQPQHFGDGTRLSIL.

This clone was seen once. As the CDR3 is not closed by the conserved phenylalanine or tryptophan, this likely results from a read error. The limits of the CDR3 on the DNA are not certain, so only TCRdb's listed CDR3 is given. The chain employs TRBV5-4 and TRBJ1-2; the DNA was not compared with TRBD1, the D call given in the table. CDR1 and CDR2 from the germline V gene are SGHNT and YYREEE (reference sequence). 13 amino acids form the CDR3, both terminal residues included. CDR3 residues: CASSLGGTGAFLV.

The CDR3 region has the DNA TGCGCCAGCAGCTTGGCCCGGGACTCCGAGGGAGCTTTCTTT. This codes for CASSLARDSEGAFF. The gene calls are TRBV5-1 and TRBJ1-1; tentative D call: TRBD1 (5 bases). Trimming cost V 0 bases and J 10 bases, with 16 bases left between them. Germline V gene data show CDR1 as SGHRS and CDR2 as YFSETQ. This CDR3 comprises 14 residues.

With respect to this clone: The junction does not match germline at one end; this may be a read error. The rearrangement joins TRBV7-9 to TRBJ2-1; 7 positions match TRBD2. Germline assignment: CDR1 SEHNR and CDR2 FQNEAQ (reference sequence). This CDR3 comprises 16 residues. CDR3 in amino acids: CASSQKAGTGYSEQFF. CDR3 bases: TGTGCCAGCAGCCAAAAAGCGGGGACTGGGTACAGTGAGCAGTTCTTC.

DNA for the CDR3: TGTGCCAGCAAAGAGGACACTGAAGCTTTCTTT. It codes for CASKEDTEAFF. The chain links TRBV2 to TRBJ1-1; D remains ambiguous. CDR1 SNHLY and CDR2 FYNNEI come from the germline V gene. V lost 7 bases and J 3 bases, leaving 6 bases between the germline ends. There are 11 residues in the CDR3.

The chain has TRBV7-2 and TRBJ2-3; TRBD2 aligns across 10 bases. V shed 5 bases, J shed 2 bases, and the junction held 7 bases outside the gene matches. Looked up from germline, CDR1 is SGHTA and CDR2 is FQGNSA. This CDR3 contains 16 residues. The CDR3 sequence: CASSPERGGPTDTQYF. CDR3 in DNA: TGTGCCAGCAGCCCCGAGCGGGGGGGCCCCACAGATACGCAGTATTTT.

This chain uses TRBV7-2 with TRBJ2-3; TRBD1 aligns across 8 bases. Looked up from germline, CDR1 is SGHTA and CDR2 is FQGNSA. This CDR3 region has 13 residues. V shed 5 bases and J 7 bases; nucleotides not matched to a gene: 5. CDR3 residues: CASSTGQGNTQYF. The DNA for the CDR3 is TGTGCCAGCAGCACCGGACAGGGCAATACGCAGTATTTT.